This entry features one T cell receptor beta chain sequence. The target antigen is unknown. The sample belongs to a study of STAT5B mutations in CD4+ large granular lymphocyte leukemia. General study findings and limits: Without putative leukemic clones, patient CD4-sorted repertoires remained more clonal than healthy CD4+ repertoires. Higher CD4+ than CD8+ T-LGLL clonality might reflect small sample size. Compared with healthy controls (2/35), patient top clones favored TRBV06 (8/27).

The CDR3 has 15 amino acids. Produced via immunoSEQ multiplex PCR; TCRdb's table is partial and in-frame only. The data show some 34,000 clones, with about 74% seen just once and around 0.27% held by the top ten. Sequenced: CD4+ T cells from blood buffy coats. V is TRBV21-1 and J is TRBJ1-5. TRBV21-1 is given as a pseudogene. The TCR comes from a human donor in good health. The CDR3 DNA follows: TGTGCCAGCAGCAAATTCGATAATAGCAATCAGCCCCAGCATTTT. This codes for CASSKFDNSNQPQHF.